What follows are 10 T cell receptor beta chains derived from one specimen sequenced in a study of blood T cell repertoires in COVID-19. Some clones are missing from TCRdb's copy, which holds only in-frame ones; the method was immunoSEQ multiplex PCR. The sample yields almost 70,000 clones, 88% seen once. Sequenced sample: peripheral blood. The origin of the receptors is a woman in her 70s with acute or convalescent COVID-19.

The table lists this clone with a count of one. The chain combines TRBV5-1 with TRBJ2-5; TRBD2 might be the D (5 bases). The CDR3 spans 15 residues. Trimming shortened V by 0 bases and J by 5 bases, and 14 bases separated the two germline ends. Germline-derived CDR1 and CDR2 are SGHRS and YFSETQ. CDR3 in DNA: TGCGCCAGCAGCTTGGGTCCGACTACCGGGGAGACCCAGTACTTC. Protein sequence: CASSLGPTTGETQYF.

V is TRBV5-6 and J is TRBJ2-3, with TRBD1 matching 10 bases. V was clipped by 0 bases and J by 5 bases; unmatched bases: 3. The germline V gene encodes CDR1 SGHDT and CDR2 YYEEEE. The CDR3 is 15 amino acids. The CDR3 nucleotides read TGTGCCAGCAGCTTGGGGACAGGGGGGAGAGATACGCAGTATTTT. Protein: CASSLGTGGRDTQYF.

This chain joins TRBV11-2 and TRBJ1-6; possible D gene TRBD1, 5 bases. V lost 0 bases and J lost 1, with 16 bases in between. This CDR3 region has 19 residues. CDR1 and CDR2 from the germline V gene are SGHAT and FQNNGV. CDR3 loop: CASSLDKRGSRSYNSPLHF. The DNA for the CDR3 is TGTGCCAGCAGCTTAGATAAAAGGGGATCAAGGTCCTATAATTCACCCCTCCACTTT.

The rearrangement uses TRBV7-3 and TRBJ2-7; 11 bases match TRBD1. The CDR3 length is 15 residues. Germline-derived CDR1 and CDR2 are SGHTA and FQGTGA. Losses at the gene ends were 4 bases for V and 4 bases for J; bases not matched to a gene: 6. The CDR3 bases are TGTGCCAGCAGCTATCGGACAGGGGGCCCGTACGAGCAGTACTTC. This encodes CASSYRTGGPYEQYF.

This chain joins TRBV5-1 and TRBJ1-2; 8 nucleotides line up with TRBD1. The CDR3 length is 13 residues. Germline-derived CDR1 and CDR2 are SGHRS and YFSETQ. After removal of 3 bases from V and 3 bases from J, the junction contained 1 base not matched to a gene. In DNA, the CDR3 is TGCGCCAGCAGCTCGGGACAGGACTATGGCTACACCTTC. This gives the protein CASSSGQDYGYTF.

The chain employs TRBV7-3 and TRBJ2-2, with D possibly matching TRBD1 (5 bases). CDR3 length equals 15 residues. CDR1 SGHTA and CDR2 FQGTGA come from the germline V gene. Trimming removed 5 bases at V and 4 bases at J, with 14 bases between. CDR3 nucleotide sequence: TGTGCCAGCAGCCCACAGGTGATATCCACCGGGGAGCTGTTTTTT. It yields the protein CASSPQVISTGELFF. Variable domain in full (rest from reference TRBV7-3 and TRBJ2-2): GAGVSQTPSNKVTEKGKYVELRCDPISGHTALYWYRQSLGQGPEFLIYFQGTGAADDSGLPNDRFFAVRPEGSVSTLKIQRTERGDSAVYLCASSPQVISTGELFFGEGSRLTVL.

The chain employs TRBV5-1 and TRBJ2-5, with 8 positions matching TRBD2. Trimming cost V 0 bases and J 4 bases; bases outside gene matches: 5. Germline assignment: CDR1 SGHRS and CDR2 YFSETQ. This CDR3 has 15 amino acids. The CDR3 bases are TGCGCCAGCAGCTTGGAGGGACTAGGGAGAGAGACCCAGTACTTC. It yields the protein CASSLEGLGRETQYF.

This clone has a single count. The DNA for the CDR3 is TGTGCCAGCAGCCAAGCAGGGGGCGGGGAGCTGTTTTTT. It yields the protein CASSQAGGGELFF. V usage is TRBV3-1 (or the pseudogene TRBV3-2) and J usage is TRBJ2-2, with TRBD1 matching 7 bases. The CDR3 has 13 amino acids. Per germline, CDR1 LGHDT and CDR2 YNNKEL (reference sequence). V lost 1 base to trimming and J lost 7 bases; unmatched junction nucleotides: 0.

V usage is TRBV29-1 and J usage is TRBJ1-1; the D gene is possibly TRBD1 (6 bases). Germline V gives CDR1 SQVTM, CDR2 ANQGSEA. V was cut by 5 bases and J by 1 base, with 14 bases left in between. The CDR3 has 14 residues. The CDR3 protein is CSVTNYRANTEAFF. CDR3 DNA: TGCAGCGTTACAAATTACAGGGCGAACACTGAAGCTTTCTTT.

The CDR3 region has the DNA TGTGCCAGCAGCGTAGATTCAGGAACCTACGAGCAGTACTTC. It codes for CASSVDSGTYEQYF. The chain combines TRBV9 with TRBJ2-7; D is uncertain. From germline, CDR1 is SGDLS and CDR2 YYNGEE. The CDR3 runs 14 residues. The ends were cut back, 0 bases at V and 2 bases at J, with 9 bases in the middle.